This T cell receptor delta chain was recorded in a study of gamma-delta T cells after stem cell transplantation (dated by TCRdb to the mid-2010s). The CDR3 runs 20 residues from the cysteine to the phenylalanine. Only CDR3 DNA remains: 60 bases, in frame from the first base. Cut back by 3 bases and 0 bases, the V and J ends lie 28 bases apart. CDR1 and CDR2 are read off the germline V gene as GEAIGNYY and EKD. On this clone itself: Its antigen target is currently unknown. A far larger clone is only one base removed, so a read error is likely.

The library was built by means of RT-PCR. The run used an Illumina MiSeq. For TCRdb, the public reads were processed anew by CATT, and duplicate DNA sequences were folded into one row. The sample table shows some 1,500 delta-chain clones, and around 8% are seen once. 40% to 55% of the sample is held by the ten biggest clonotypes. The sample consisted of gamma-delta T cells. The chain joins TRDV2 to TRDJ1, with the identity of the D gene unclear. The receptor's source is a human donor. It is not recorded whose cells these are; they may come from a transplant donor. The bases read TGTGCCTGTGACTCCCTTGCGTCTGGCGAAACAGTCCCCTACACCGATAAACTCATCTTT. This codes for CACDSLASGETVPYTDKLIF.